This is a list of T cell receptor beta chains from one sample in a study of cytomegalovirus exposure and HLA in healthy donors. Data came from immunoSEQ multiplex PCR; TCRdb stores just in-frame clones and leaves some out. Seen here are tens of thousands of clones, over 90% observed once, and the top ten hold 5.8%. Sequencing was performed on PBMCs. The source is a woman between 18 and 29 years old in good health and CMV-seronegative. The CDR3 runs from the conserved cysteine through the conserved F or W.

J gene: TRBJ1-6
V gene: TRBV5-4
CDR3 protein: CASRNQGDNSPLHF

J gene: TRBJ1-1
V gene: TRBV18
CDR3 protein: CASSPPNGILNTEAFF

J gene: TRBJ1-1
V gene: TRBV9
CDR3 protein: CASSVMGGMNTEAFF

J gene: TRBJ2-7
V gene: TRBV5-1
CDR3 protein: CATNLGRFYEQYF

J gene: TRBJ1-2
V gene: TRBV27
CDR3 protein: CASTYSTGGAAAGGYTF

J gene: TRBJ1-1
V gene: TRBV10-3
CDR3 protein: CAISESRAGGTEAFF

J gene: TRBJ1-5
V gene: TRBV2
CDR3 protein: CASSEFGGVQPQHF

J gene: TRBJ1-3
V gene: TRBV10-1
CDR3 protein: CASRQGSGNTIYF

J gene: TRBJ2-5
V gene: TRBV5-5
CDR3 protein: CASSPWDRQETQYF

J gene: TRBJ2-5
V gene: TRBV15
CDR3 protein: CATSFRDREETQYF

J gene: TRBJ2-4
V gene: TRBV18
CDR3 protein: CASSPLGQGGNIQYF

J gene: TRBJ1-5
V gene: TRBV27
CDR3 protein: CASGFGGSNQPQHF

J gene: TRBJ2-3
V gene: TRBV28
CDR3 protein: CASSGSASDTQYF

J gene: TRBJ2-7
V gene: TRBV28
CDR3 protein: CASSPGGDTREQYF

J gene: TRBJ1-2
V gene: TRBV6-5
CDR3 protein: CASSPQQGPYGYTF

J gene: TRBJ1-6
V gene: TRBV5-1
CDR3 protein: CASSLEGADSPLHF

J gene: TRBJ2-1
V gene: TRBV5-6
CDR3 protein: CASSLRASIGQGNEQFF

J gene: TRBJ2-1
V gene: TRBV7-9
CDR3 protein: CASSTPRGGTDEQFF

J gene: TRBJ2-2
V gene: TRBV18
CDR3 protein: CASSPTSGGSGELFF

J gene: TRBJ2-7
V gene: TRBV18
CDR3 protein: CASSPIQGSHEQYF

J gene: TRBJ2-7
V gene: TRBV4-2
CDR3 protein: CASSQDQTGSDPKDEQYF

J gene: TRBJ2-3
V gene: TRBV4-2
CDR3 protein: CASSQVAGGVGDTQYF

J gene: TRBJ1-2
V gene: TRBV30
CDR3 protein: CAWSRWTGASTTYGYTF

J gene: TRBJ2-7
V gene: TRBV2
CDR3 protein: CASSLQGYEQYF

J gene: TRBJ2-1
V gene: TRBV7-2
CDR3 protein: CASSPGTSGAPTSYNEQFF

J gene: TRBJ2-1
V gene: TRBV19
CDR3 protein: CASSIEARVAEQFF

J gene: TRBJ2-4
V gene: TRBV18
CDR3 protein: CASSPTPGLGETGLAKNIQYF

J gene: TRBJ1-2
V gene: TRBV5-6
CDR3 protein: CASSRGYYGYTF

J gene: TRBJ2-2
V gene: TRBV5-1
CDR3 protein: CASSPRTRILEAGELFF

J gene: TRBJ2-1
V gene: TRBV2
CDR3 protein: CASSEFERGNEQFF

J gene: TRBJ1-2
V gene: TRBV2
CDR3 protein: CASRADRAYGYTF

J gene: TRBJ1-3
V gene: TRBV2
CDR3 protein: CASSGGTISGNTIYF

J gene: TRBJ1-2
V gene: TRBV27
CDR3 protein: CASSLRRGLGGYTF

J gene: TRBJ2-7
V gene: TRBV7-9
CDR3 protein: CASSFSDRGNEQYF

J gene: TRBJ2-1
V gene: TRBV18
CDR3 protein: CASFEQWVYNEQFF

J gene: TRBJ2-2
V gene: TRBV10-3
CDR3 protein: CAISEETGDYTGELFF

J gene: TRBJ1-4
V gene: TRBV5-1
CDR3 protein: CASSLGWGRGLTNEKLFF

J gene: TRBJ2-5
V gene: TRBV19
CDR3 protein: CASSSDRAGETQYF

J gene: TRBJ2-2
V gene: TRBV2
CDR3 protein: CASSRDSYTGELFF

J gene: TRBJ2-1
V gene: TRBV9
CDR3 protein: CASSAASGPSYNEQFF

J gene: TRBJ2-1
V gene: TRBV10-1
CDR3 protein: CASSLDGLHNEQFF

J gene: TRBJ1-4
V gene: TRBV5-4
CDR3 protein: CASSFDLGGGYGKLFF

J gene: TRBJ2-6
V gene: TRBV30
CDR3 protein: CAWSGDRSGANVLTF

J gene: TRBJ1-1
V gene: TRBV19
CDR3 protein: CASTHLQGASAFF

J gene: TRBJ1-5
V gene: TRBV6-5
CDR3 protein: CASRPTGGNQPQHF